This TCR beta chain stems from a study of T cell repertoires in ileal Crohn's disease. Study results and limitations: Compared with non-smokers, active smokers at surgery showed more clonal expansions.

Regarding this clone: The antigen is not known.

Profiled with immunoSEQ multiplex PCR; TCRdb holds only in-frame clones, not every one. In the table there are some 5,400 clones, under 75% of which are singletons. Germline V gene lookup returns CDR1 SQVTM and CDR2 ANQGSEA. CDR3 length: 18 amino acids. The ends lost 4 bases at V and 0 bases at J; junction bases unmatched: 17. As for time point: neoterminal ileum biopsy at postoperative endoscopy, about 6 months after surgery. This sequence joins TRBV29-1 and TRBJ1-2, with 7 bases lining up with TRBD1. The sequenced material came from ileal tissue. The TCR was taken from an adult with Crohn's disease. This chain's CDR3 is CSVVLQTRGQRANYGYTF. The CDR3, as DNA: TGCAGCGTTGTACTCCAGACTCGGGGACAGCGGGCTAACTATGGCTACACCTTC.